Listed below are T cell receptor beta chains from one sample, sequenced in a study of Ad26.COV2.S vaccination and SARS-CoV-2 variants. Profiling relied on immunoSEQ multiplex PCR, and the TCRdb table lists in-frame clones only, not all of them. The table records over 300,000 clones, roughly 85% of them present only once. The sequenced sample was peripheral blood, obtained in a trial of Ad26.COV2.S vaccine versus placebo. These receptor sequences come from a person aged 18-65 years who received the Ad26.COV2.S COVID-19 vaccine or a placebo. The CDR3 runs from the conserved cysteine through the conserved F or W. The order of the fields is V gene, J gene, D gene, clone size, CDR3 protein, CDR3 DNA. A D gene is named only where the DNA matches it firmly. Size is omitted from some rows. Given values are once, few, many or a class for expanded clones.

V gene: TRBV6-5; J gene: TRBJ1-1; D gene: .; clone size: .; CDR3 protein: CASSTYGGGSTEAFF; CDR3 DNA: TGTGCCAGCAGCACCTACGGGGGCGGGAGCACTGAAGCTTTCTTT
V gene: TRBV11-2; J gene: TRBJ2-3; D gene: .; clone size: .; CDR3 protein: CASSLDHRRTDTQYF; CDR3 DNA: TGTGCCAGCAGCTTAGACCATCGGCGCACAGATACGCAGTATTTT
V gene: TRBV10-1; J gene: TRBJ2-2; D gene: .; clone size: .; CDR3 protein: CASSEVRNANTGELFF; CDR3 DNA: TGCGCCAGCAGTGAGGTTCGGAACGCGAACACCGGGGAGCTGTTTTTT
V gene: TRBV10-3; J gene: TRBJ1-1; D gene: .; clone size: .; CDR3 protein: CAIGDGRNTEAFF; CDR3 DNA: TGTGCCATCGGAGACGGGCGGAACACTGAAGCTTTCTTT
V gene: TRBV3-1/TRBV3-2; J gene: TRBJ2-7; D gene: .; clone size: .; CDR3 protein: CASSQDLWAPGSYEQYF; CDR3 DNA: TGTGCCAGCAGCCAAGATTTATGGGCCCCAGGATCCTACGAGCAGTACTTC
V gene: TRBV2; J gene: TRBJ1-2; D gene: .; clone size: .; CDR3 protein: CASSEARVGGYTF; CDR3 DNA: TGTGCCAGCAGTGAAGCGCGGGTAGGAGGCTACACCTTC
V gene: TRBV27; J gene: TRBJ1-5; D gene: .; clone size: .; CDR3 protein: CASSLDRYQPQHF; CDR3 DNA: TGTGCCAGCAGTTTAGACAGGTATCAGCCCCAGCATTTT
V gene: TRBV6-5; J gene: TRBJ2-1; D gene: .; clone size: .; CDR3 protein: CASSQGPRSYNEQFF; CDR3 DNA: TGTGCCAGCAGCCAGGGACCGCGCTCCTACAATGAGCAGTTCTTC
V gene: TRBV3-1/TRBV3-2; J gene: TRBJ2-2; D gene: TRBD2; clone size: few; CDR3 protein: CASSPELAALTGELFF; CDR3 DNA: TGTGCCAGCAGCCCCGAACTAGCGGCACTAACCGGGGAGCTGTTTTTT
V gene: TRBV24-1; J gene: TRBJ2-2; D gene: .; clone size: .; CDR3 protein: CATSDFWGELFF; CDR3 DNA: TGTGCCACCAGTGATTTTTGGGGGGAGCTGTTTTTT
V gene: TRBV29-1; J gene: TRBJ1-1; D gene: .; clone size: few; CDR3 protein: CSGGTLNTEAFF; CDR3 DNA: TGCAGCGGGGGTACACTGAACACTGAAGCTTTCTTT
V gene: TRBV6-5; J gene: TRBJ1-1; D gene: .; clone size: .; CDR3 protein: CASWRLVTEAFF; CDR3 DNA: TGTGCCAGCTGGCGACTTGTGACTGAAGCTTTCTTT
V gene: TRBV21-1; J gene: TRBJ2-3; D gene: .; clone size: .; CDR3 protein: CASSPTSGRAPSTDTQYF; CDR3 DNA: TGTGCCAGCAGCCCCACTAGCGGGAGGGCCCCTAGCACAGATACGCAGTATTTT
V gene: TRBV3-1/TRBV3-2; J gene: TRBJ2-3; D gene: TRBD1; clone size: .; CDR3 protein: CASQDWDRGADTQYF; CDR3 DNA: TGTGCCAGCCAAGACTGGGACAGGGGAGCAGATACGCAGTATTTT
V gene: TRBV9; J gene: TRBJ1-1; D gene: .; clone size: .; CDR3 protein: CASSVETVGTEAFF; CDR3 DNA: TGTGCCAGCAGCGTAGAAACGGTTGGCACTGAAGCTTTCTTT
V gene: TRBV19; J gene: TRBJ1-2; D gene: .; clone size: .; CDR3 protein: CASTTGTGYTF; CDR3 DNA: TGTGCCAGTACTACCGGGACAGGCTACACCTTC
V gene: TRBV2; J gene: TRBJ1-1; D gene: .; clone size: .; CDR3 protein: CARLSTGTNTEAFF; CDR3 DNA: TGTGCCAGATTGTCCACCGGGACGAACACTGAAGCTTTCTTT
V gene: TRBV28; J gene: TRBJ2-2; D gene: TRBD1; clone size: once; CDR3 protein: CASIIGQGTGELFF; CDR3 DNA: TGTGCCAGCATCATAGGACAGGGCACCGGGGAGCTGTTTTTT
V gene: TRBV7-2; J gene: TRBJ1-4; D gene: .; clone size: .; CDR3 protein: CASSAGGIVNEKLFF; CDR3 DNA: TGTGCCAGCAGCGCCGGCGGTATCGTTAATGAAAAACTGTTTTTT
V gene: TRBV4-1; J gene: TRBJ2-7; D gene: .; clone size: .; CDR3 protein: CASSRKLKGTYEQYF; CDR3 DNA: TGCGCCAGCAGCCGAAAACTTAAGGGGACCTACGAGCAGTACTTC
V gene: TRBV18; J gene: TRBJ1-6; D gene: TRBD1; clone size: .; CDR3 protein: CASSEQGYNSPLHF; CDR3 DNA: TGTGCCAGCTCGGAACAGGGGTATAATTCACCCCTCCACTTT
V gene: TRBV6-5; J gene: TRBJ1-6; D gene: TRBD1; clone size: .; CDR3 protein: CASSPGQGRNSPLHF; CDR3 DNA: TGTGCCAGCAGCCCCGGACAGGGACGTAATTCACCCCTCCACTTT
V gene: TRBV30; J gene: TRBJ2-7; D gene: .; clone size: .; CDR3 protein: CAWSLTGRAYEQYF; CDR3 DNA: TGTGCCTGGAGCCTAACCGGCCGGGCCTACGAGCAGTACTTC
V gene: TRBV19; J gene: TRBJ2-7; D gene: .; clone size: .; CDR3 protein: CASSIRPNYEQYF; CDR3 DNA: TGTGCCAGTAGTATACGTCCGAACTACGAGCAGTACTTC